This TCR beta chain came from a study of blood T cell repertoires in COVID-19. For the study at large: Whether acute or convalescent, the COVID-19 samples came from the United States, Italy and Spain.

Clinical histories supplied by participants themselves formed the basis of cohort assignment. This CDR3 spans 15 amino acids. V shed 4 bases and J 5 bases; nucleotides not matched to a gene: 11. Looked up from germline, CDR1 is LGHNA and CDR2 is YSLEER. Authors' methods: Estimates of nucleated cell counts were drawn from the amplification of reference gene primers. The assay was immunoSEQ multiplex PCR, and TCRdb's table has in-frame clones only and misses some. That table is the source of V, J and clone size, and D and trimming were worked out from the DNA. The data contain 190,000 or so clones, 87% of them singletons.

This chain joins TRBV4-3 and TRBJ2-7, with TRBD2 identical over 7 bases. The clonotype comes from a man younger than 35 with acute COVID-19. Sequenced material: PBMCs or T cells enriched from blood (not recorded which). The CDR3 loop is CASSRGRERVDEQYF. CDR3 bases: TGCGCCAGCAGCCGAGGGCGGGAGCGGGTCGACGAGCAGTACTTC.